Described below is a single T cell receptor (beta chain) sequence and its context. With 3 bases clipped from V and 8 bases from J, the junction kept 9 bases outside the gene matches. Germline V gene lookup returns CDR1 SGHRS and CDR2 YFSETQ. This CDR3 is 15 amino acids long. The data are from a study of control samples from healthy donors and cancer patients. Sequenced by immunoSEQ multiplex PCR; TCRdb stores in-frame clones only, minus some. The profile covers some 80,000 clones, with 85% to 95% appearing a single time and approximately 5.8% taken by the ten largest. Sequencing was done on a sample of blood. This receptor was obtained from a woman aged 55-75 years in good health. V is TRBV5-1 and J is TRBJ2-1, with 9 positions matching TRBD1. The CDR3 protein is CASSSSGTGIHEQFF. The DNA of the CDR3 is TGCGCCAGCAGCTCCTCCGGGACAGGGATTCATGAGCAGTTCTTC.